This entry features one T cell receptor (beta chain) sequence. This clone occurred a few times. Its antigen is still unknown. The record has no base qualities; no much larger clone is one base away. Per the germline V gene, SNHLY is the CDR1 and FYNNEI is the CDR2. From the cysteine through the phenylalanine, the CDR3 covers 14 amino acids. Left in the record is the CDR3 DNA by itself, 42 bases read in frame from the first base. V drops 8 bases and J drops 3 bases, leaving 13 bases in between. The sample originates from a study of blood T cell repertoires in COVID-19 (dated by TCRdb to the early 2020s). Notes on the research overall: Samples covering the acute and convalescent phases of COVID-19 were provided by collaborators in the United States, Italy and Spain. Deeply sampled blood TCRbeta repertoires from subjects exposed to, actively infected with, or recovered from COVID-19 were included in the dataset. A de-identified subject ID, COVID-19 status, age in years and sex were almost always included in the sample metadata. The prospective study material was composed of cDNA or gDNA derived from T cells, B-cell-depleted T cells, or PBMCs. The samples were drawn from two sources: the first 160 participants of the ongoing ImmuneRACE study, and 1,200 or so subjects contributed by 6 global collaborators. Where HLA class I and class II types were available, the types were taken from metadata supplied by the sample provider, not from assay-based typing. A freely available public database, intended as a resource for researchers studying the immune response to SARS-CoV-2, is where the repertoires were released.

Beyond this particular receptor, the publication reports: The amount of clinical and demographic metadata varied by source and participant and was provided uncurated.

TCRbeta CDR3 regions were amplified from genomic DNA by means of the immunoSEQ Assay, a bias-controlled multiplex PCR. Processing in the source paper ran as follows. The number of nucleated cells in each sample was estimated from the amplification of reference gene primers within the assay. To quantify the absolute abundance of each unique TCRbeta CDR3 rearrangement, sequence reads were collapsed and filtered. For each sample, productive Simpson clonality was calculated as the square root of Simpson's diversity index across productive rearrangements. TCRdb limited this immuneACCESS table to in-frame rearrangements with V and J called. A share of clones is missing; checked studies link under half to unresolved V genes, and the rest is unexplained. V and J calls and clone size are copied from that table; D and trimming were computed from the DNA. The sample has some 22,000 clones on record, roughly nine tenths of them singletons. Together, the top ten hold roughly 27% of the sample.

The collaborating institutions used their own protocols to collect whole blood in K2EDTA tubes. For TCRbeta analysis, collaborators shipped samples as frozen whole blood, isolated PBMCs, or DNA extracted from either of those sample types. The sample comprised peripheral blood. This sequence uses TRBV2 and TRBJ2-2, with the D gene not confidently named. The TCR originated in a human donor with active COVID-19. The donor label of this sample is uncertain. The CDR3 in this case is CASQSETYTGELFF. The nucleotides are TGTGCCAGCCAGTCGGAGACTTACACCGGGGAGCTGTTTTTT.